A single sample gave rise to the 17 T cell receptor beta chains below, sequenced in a study of T cells in Graves' hyperthyroidism and ophthalmopathy. RNA transcripts served as the template for amplifying TCR beta CDR3 regions. Using the HTBI primer set, a first-round RT-PCR was run on the TCR CDR3. TCRdb used MiXCR to reprocess the multiplex PCR reads, holding one entry per CDR3 protein. The sample consists of 500,000 to 600,000 distinct CDR3 sequences, more than 45% of them appearing once. The source material was peripheral blood or thyroid tissue (not recorded which). These receptors were collected from a woman younger than 30 with Graves' hyperthyroidism.

As regards this clonotype: An end of the junction does not agree with germline; a read error may underlie this. The chain employs TRBV13 and TRBJ1-4, with a possible D match to TRBD1 (5 bases). Germline CDR1 and CDR2: PRHDT and FYEKMQ (reference sequence). The CDR3 loop spans 17 amino acids. CDR3 nucleotides: TGTGCCAGCAGCTTAGGAGCGCCGCAGGGCGTTTCAAAAAAACTGTTATTT. It codes for CASSLGAPQGVSKKLLF.

This clonotype was picked up many times. In nucleotides, the CDR3 is TGCGCCAGCACCGCCACCGGGACAGGCTACGAGCAGTACTTC. This encodes CASTATGTGYEQYF. The chain has TRBV5-1 and TRBJ2-7; TRBD1 matches 8 bases. Germline V gene data show CDR1 as SGHRS and CDR2 as YFSETQ. This CDR3 contains 14 residues. V dropped 6 bases and J dropped 3; count of bases not matched to a gene: 8.

This clonotype showed up just a few times. The chain combines TRBV4-2 with TRBJ1-3, with D perhaps TRBD1 (5 bases). Germline V CDR1 and CDR2: LGHNA, YNFKEQ. V was trimmed by 1 base and J by 0 bases, leaving 10 bases between them. This CDR3 is 16 amino acids long. CDR3 sequence: CASSQGLQASGNTIYF. The CDR3 DNA sequence: TGTGCCAGCAGCCAAGGACTACAGGCCTCTGGAAACACCATATATTTT.

J is TRBJ2-3 and V is TRBV5-1, with D perhaps TRBD2 (6 bases). Germline loops: CDR1 SGHRS, CDR2 YFSETQ. CDR3 length: 14 residues. V was trimmed by 4 bases and J by 4 bases, leaving 13 bases between them. The DNA of the CDR3 is TGCGCCAGCAGCCAGGAGGGGCGGGCAGATACGCAGTATTTT. Protein sequence: CASSQEGRADTQYF.

The chain employs TRBV7-3 and TRBJ1-1; D ambiguous. V was pared by 0 bases and J by 4 bases, with 9 bases between. The germline gives CDR1 SGHTA, CDR2 FQGTGA. The CDR3 covers 14 residues. CDR3 DNA: TGTGCCAGCAGCTTAACGGCCCCTGGCACTGAAGCTTTCTTT. Its protein product is CASSLTAPGTEAFF.

The chain couples TRBV20-1 to TRBJ1-5, with 9 bases that match TRBD1. Trimming removed 3 bases from V and 0 bases from J; junction bases left unmatched: 18. This CDR3 is 20 amino acids long. Germline loops: CDR1 DFQATT, CDR2 SNEGSKA (reference sequence). CDR3 loop: CSASTGGLDTGALSNQPQHF. DNA for the CDR3: TGCAGTGCTAGTACAGGGGGCTTGGACACCGGGGCACTTAGCAATCAGCCCCAGCATTTT.

The chain is built from TRBV27 and TRBJ2-7; TRBD2 is a possible D gene (6 bases). CDR1 is MNHEY, CDR2 SMNVEV, per germline (reference sequence). Trimming pared 6 bases from V and 2 bases from J, leaving 14 bases between. The CDR3 is made up of 14 amino acids. The CDR3: CASREAGPPYEQYF. CDR3 bases: TGTGCCAGCAGGGAGGCGGGGCCCCCCTACGAGCAGTACTTC.

This clonotype was recorded many times. The chain combines TRBV6-6 with TRBJ1-5, with TRBD1 identical over 8 bases. V was pared by 2 bases and J by 5 bases, with 8 bases of the junction left unmatched. This CDR3 is 16 amino acids long. CDR1 is MNHNY, CDR2 SVGAGI, per germline (reference sequence). This CDR3 is CASSYPDRDTDQPQHF. CDR3 nucleotide sequence: TGTGCCAGCAGTTACCCGGACAGGGATACGGATCAGCCCCAGCATTTT.

This chain connects TRBV19 to TRBJ2-6; the D gene could be TRBD1 or TRBD2 (6 bases each). Germline values: CDR1 LNHDA, CDR2 SQIVND (reference sequence). The V end lost 9 bases, the J end lost 2 bases, and 26 bases lay between the germline ends. The CDR3 is made up of 19 amino acids. CDR3 nucleotides: TGTGCCAGCAGCTTAGGGGGGTCGGTCGGACCTGCTGGGGCCAACGTCCTGACTTTC. Amino acid sequence: CASSLGGSVGPAGANVLTF.

This clonotype was seen a handful of times. This chain connects TRBV29-1 to TRBJ2-1; D is perhaps TRBD2 (5 bases). CDR1 is SQVTM and CDR2 is ANQGSEA in the germline V gene. CDR3 length equals 15 residues. Trimming took 6 bases from V and 8 from J, leaving 23 bases between them. CDR3 nucleotides: TGCAGCGTCGTGGCAGAAGACTATCGAGGCCATGAGCAGTTCTTC. It is translated as CSVVAEDYRGHEQFF.

At least ten counts were recorded for this clonotype. The rearrangement links TRBV20-1 to TRBJ1-3; D is perhaps TRBD1 (6 bases). The CDR3 is 14 residues long. The V and J ends lost 4 bases and 3 bases respectively, with 13 bases between them. Germline V gives CDR1 DFQATT, CDR2 SNEGSKA (reference sequence). This chain's CDR3 is CSATRTGNGNTIYF. DNA of the CDR3: TGCAGTGCTACCCGAACAGGGAATGGAAACACCATATATTTT.

J is TRBJ2-2 and V is TRBV7-2, with D possibly being TRBD2 (6 bases). Germline-derived CDR1 and CDR2 are SGHTA and FQGNSA. The CDR3 runs to 15 residues. The ends were cut back, 3 bases at V and 7 bases at J, with 15 bases in the middle. The CDR3 loop is CASSLSRDLVGELFF. The CDR3 bases are TGTGCCAGCAGCTTGTCCCGGGACTTGGTCGGGGAGCTGTTTTTT.

This clonotype has ten or more counts. Germline is not matched at one junction end, which may reflect a read error. The genes are TRBV20-1 and TRBJ2-7; D call uncertain. Per germline, CDR1 DFQATT and CDR2 SNEGSKA (reference sequence). The CDR3 sequence is 11 residues long. CDR3 sequence (DNA): TGCAGTGTTAGATTTTTCTACGAGCAGTACTTC. This gives the protein CSVRFFYEQYF.

The CDR3 loop is CASSEGQGDTHF. The CDR3 DNA reads TGCGCCAGCAGCGAGGGACAGGGGGACACCCACTTT. The rearrangement uses TRBV4-3 and TRBJ1-6, with 11 nucleotides matching TRBD1. This CDR3 is built from 12 residues. V gave up 5 bases and J gave up 18 bases; unmatched junction bases: 6. The V gene's germline CDR1 is LGHNA and CDR2 YSLEER.

To note about this clonotype: Mismatch with germline at one junction end may stem from a read error. The rearrangement uses TRBV20-1 and TRBJ1-3, with 7 bases matching TRBD1. The CDR3 is made up of 14 amino acids. Germline assignment: CDR1 DFQATT and CDR2 SNEGSKA (reference sequence). CDR3 sequence: CSADDRVAGNAIYF. The CDR3 DNA reads TGCAGTGCTGATGACAGGGTCGCTGGAAACGCCATATATTTT.

This chain uses TRBV10-3 with TRBJ1-4, with a weak D call TRBD1 (6 bases). The DNA end favors TRBJ2-2, so the J call may be wrong. Germline CDR1 and CDR2: ENHRY and SYGVKD. The CDR3 covers 15 residues. The CDR3 region is CAAGAVRGNTGELFF. The CDR3 DNA sequence: TGTGCCGCCGGGGCGGTCAGGGGGAACACCGGGGAGCTGTTTTTT.

V usage is TRBV15 and J usage is TRBJ2-1, with D perhaps matching TRBD1 or TRBD2 (5 bases each). Per the germline V gene, CDR1 is LNHNV and CDR2 is YYDKDF (reference sequence). The CDR3 length is 14 residues. V was clipped by 8 bases and J by 0 bases, with 11 bases between them. CDR3 protein: CATWEQGSYNEQFF. DNA of the CDR3: TGTGCCACCTGGGAGCAGGGCTCCTACAATGAGCAGTTCTTC.